This T cell receptor (beta chain) was sequenced for a study of blood T cell repertoires in COVID-19. The CDR3 loop spans 11 amino acids. V was clipped by 6 bases and J by 3 bases, with 9 bases between them. Per the germline V gene, CDR1 is SQVTM and CDR2 is ANQGSEA. Here immunoSEQ multiplex PCR was the method, and the copy in TCRdb shows in-frame clones only, minus some. The table has under 150,000 clones, approximately 80% seen once. This clonotype was sampled from a man aged 50 or older in a cohort exposed to, infected with or recovered from COVID-19 (not recorded which). The sequencing input was PBMCs or T cells enriched from blood (not recorded which). This chain uses TRBV29-1 with TRBJ2-7; D is ambiguous. The CDR3: CSVTDGYEQYF. The CDR3 DNA follows: TGCAGCGTGACTGACGGCTACGAGCAGTACTTC.